Below, 3 T cell receptor beta chains from the same sample are listed, as sequenced in a study of control samples from healthy donors and cancer patients. The table came from immunoSEQ multiplex PCR; TCRdb's copy has only in-frame clones and leaves some out. The sample gives over 30,000 clones, 86% of which show up once; 1.6% is in the top ten. Sequenced input: PBMCs. These receptors were taken from a woman in her 40s with lung cancer.

The rearrangement links TRBV7-9 to TRBJ2-3; D not certain. V dropped 4 bases and J dropped 0 bases, with 11 bases sitting between them. CDR1 and CDR2 (germline): SEHNR, FQNEAQ (reference sequence). This CDR3 region has 15 residues. As DNA, the CDR3 is TGTGCCAGCAGCTCCGGGTCTTCGAGCACAGATACGCAGTATTTT. This gives the protein CASSSGSSSTDTQYF.

This clone turned up a few times. The rearrangement joins TRBV14 to TRBJ2-7; D is undetermined. Germline values: CDR1 SGHDN, CDR2 FVKESK. This CDR3 is 16 amino acids long. V lost 0 bases, J lost 0 bases, and 12 bases lay in between. The CDR3 DNA sequence: TGTGCCAGCAGCCAAGATGGGCCAGCATTCTCCTACGAGCAGTACTTC. Amino acid sequence: CASSQDGPAFSYEQYF. The full variable domain, rest sourced from reference TRBV14 and TRBJ2-7, is EAGVTQFPSHSVIEKGQTVTLRCDPISGHDNLYWYRRVMGKEIKFLLHFVKESKQDESGMPNNRFLAERTGGTYSTLKVQPAELEDSGVYFCASSQDGPAFSYEQYFGPGTRLTVT.

The chain links TRBV5-1 to TRBJ1-4, with D possibly TRBD1 on 6 matching bases. Trimming removed 2 bases at V and 6 bases at J, with 11 bases between. CDR3 length: 14 amino acids. Germline-derived CDR1 and CDR2 are SGHRS and YFSETQ. CDR3 protein: CASSFQGQDEKLFF. DNA of the CDR3: TGCGCCAGCAGCTTCCAGGGGCAGGATGAAAAACTGTTTTTT. The full variable domain, rest sourced from reference TRBV5-1 and TRBJ1-4, is KAGVTQTPRYLIKTRGQQVTLSCSPISGHRSVSWYQQTPGQGLQFLFEYFSETQRNKGNFPGRFSGRQFSNSRSEMNVSTLELGDSALYLCASSFQGQDEKLFFGSGTQLSVL.